What follows describes a single TCR beta chain. This sample is drawn from a study of blood T cell repertoires in COVID-19. Study background: T cells, B-cell-depleted T cells, or PBMCs supplied cDNA or gDNA.

In the original workflow: By means of reference gene primer amplification, nucleated cell counts were estimated. The method was immunoSEQ multiplex PCR; TCRdb's version includes in-frame clones alone and lacks a portion of them. The D gene and trimming were derived from the DNA, and the V and J assignments and clone size from that table. This table holds tens of thousands of clones, about four fifths found once. The sample consisted of peripheral blood. The receptor was isolated from a human donor with acute or convalescent COVID-19. The donor label of this sample is uncertain.

For the CDR3, the DNA is TGTGCCAGCAGCTTCCCGGGACTGGGGGACTACGAGCAGTACTTC. Its translation: CASSFPGLGDYEQYF. The gene calls are TRBV7-2 and TRBJ2-7; tentatively, D is TRBD2 (6 bases). This CDR3 region has 15 residues. The germline V gene has CDR1 SGHTA and CDR2 FQGNSA. V was trimmed by 3 bases and J by 3 bases, leaving 15 bases between them.